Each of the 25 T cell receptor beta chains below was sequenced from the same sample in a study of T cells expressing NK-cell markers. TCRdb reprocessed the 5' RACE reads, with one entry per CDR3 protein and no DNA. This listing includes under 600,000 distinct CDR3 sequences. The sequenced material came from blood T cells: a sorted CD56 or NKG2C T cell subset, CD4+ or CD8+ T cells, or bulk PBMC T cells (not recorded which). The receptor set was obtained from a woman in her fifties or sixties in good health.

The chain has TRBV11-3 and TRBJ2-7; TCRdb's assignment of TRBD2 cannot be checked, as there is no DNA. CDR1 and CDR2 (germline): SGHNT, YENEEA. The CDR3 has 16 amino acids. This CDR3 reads CASSPSFGGGTYEQYF. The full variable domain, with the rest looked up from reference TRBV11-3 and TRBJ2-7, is EAGVVQSPRYKIIEKKQPVAFWCNPISGHNTLYWYLQNLGQGPELLIRYENEEAVDDSQLPKDRFSAERLKGVDSTLKIQPAELGDSAVYLCASSPSFGGGTYEQYFGPGTRLTVT.

The CDR3 reads CASSYSQGVYGYTF. The rearrangement uses TRBV6-5 and TRBJ1-2; lacking DNA, the TRBD1 call made by TCRdb goes unchecked. CDR3 length equals 14 residues. Germline V gene lookup returns CDR1 MNHEY and CDR2 SVGAGI.

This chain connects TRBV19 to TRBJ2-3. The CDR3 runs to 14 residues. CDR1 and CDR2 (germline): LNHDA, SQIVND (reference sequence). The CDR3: CASSMRGSTDTQYF.

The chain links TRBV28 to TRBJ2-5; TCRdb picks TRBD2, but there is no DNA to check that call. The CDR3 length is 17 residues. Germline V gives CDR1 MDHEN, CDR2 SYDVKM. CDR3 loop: CASRSRGLAGYQETQYF.

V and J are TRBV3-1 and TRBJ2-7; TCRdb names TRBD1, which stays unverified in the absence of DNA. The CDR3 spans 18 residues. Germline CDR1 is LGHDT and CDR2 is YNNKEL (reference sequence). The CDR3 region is CASSQVKAGTGVTTEQYF.

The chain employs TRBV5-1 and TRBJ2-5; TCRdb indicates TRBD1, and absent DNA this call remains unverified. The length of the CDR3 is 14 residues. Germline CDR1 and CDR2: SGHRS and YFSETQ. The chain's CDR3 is CASAKDKQGETQYF.

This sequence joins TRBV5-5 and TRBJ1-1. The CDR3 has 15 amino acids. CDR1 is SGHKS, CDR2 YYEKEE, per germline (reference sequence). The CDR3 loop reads CASSNYRIQNTEAFF.

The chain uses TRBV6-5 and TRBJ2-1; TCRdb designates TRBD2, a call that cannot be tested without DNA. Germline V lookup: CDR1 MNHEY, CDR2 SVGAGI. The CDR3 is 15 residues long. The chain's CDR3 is CASRRLAGGDNEQFF.

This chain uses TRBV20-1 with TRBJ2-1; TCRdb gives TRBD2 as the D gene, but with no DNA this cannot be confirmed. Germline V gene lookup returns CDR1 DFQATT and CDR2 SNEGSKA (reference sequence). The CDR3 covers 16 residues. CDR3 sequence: CSARVVTSGRYNEQFF.

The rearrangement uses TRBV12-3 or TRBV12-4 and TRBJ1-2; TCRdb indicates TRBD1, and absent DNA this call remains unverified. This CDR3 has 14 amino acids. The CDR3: CASSLEQGFYGYTF.

This CDR3 reads CASSVGGTYITGELFF. The rearrangement links TRBV9 to TRBJ2-2; without DNA, the TCRdb call of TRBD2 cannot be checked. Germline loops: CDR1 SGDLS, CDR2 YYNGEE. The CDR3 is 16 residues long.

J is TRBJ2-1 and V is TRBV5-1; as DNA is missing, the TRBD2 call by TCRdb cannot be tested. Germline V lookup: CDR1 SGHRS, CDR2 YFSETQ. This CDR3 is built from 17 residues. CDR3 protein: CASSPGTSGELYNEQFF. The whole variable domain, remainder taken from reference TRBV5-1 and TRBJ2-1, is KAGVTQTPRYLIKTRGQQVTLSCSPISGHRSVSWYQQTPGQGLQFLFEYFSETQRNKGNFPGRFSGRQFSNSRSEMNVSTLELGDSALYLCASSPGTSGELYNEQFFGPGTRLTVL.

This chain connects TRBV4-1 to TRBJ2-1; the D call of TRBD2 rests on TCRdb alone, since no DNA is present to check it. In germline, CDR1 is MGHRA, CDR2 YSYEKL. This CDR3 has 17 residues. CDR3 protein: CASSPEVAGGLSNEQFF.

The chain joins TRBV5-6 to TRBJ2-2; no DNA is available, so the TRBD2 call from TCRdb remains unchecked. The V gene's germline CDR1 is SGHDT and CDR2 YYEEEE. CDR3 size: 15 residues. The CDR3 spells CASSLWGGNTGELFF.

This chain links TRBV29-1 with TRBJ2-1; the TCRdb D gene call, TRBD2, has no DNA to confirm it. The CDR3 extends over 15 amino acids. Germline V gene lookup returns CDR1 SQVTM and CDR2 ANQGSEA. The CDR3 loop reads CSVTSGLSSYNEQFF.

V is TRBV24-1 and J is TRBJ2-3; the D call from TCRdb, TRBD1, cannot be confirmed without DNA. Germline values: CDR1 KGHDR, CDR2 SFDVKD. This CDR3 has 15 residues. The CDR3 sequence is CATARGAAEGGTQYF.

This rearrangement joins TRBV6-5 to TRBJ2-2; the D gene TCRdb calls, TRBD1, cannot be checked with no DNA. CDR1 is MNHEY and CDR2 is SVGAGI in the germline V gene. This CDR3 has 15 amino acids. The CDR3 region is CASSYSGQVVEELFF.

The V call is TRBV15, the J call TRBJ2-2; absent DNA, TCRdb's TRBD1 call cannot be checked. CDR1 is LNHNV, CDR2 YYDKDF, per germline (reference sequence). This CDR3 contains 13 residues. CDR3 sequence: CATSQGDTGELFF.

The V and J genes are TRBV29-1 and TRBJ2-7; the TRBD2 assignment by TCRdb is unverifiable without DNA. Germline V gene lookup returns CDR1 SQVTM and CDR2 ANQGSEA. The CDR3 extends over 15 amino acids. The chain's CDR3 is CSGSGWREGSYEQYF.

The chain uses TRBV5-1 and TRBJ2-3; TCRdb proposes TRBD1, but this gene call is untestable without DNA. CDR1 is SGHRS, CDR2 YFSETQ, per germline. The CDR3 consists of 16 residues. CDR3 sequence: CASSLIGQGDTDTQYF.

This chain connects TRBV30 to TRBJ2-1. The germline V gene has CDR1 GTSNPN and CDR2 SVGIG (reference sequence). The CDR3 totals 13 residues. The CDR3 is CAWSVQYYNEQFF.

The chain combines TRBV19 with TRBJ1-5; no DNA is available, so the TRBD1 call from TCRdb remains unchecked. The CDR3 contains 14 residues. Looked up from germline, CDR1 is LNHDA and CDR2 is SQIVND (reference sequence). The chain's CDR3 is CASTGTGQNQPQHF.

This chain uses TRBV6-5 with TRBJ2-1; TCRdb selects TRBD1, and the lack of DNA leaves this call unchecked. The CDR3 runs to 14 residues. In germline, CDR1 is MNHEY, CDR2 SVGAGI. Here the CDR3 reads CASRRNRAYNEQFF.

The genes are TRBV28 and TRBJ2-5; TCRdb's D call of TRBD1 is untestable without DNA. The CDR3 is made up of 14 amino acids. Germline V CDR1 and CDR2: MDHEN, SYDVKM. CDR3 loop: CASSEQGYQETQYF.

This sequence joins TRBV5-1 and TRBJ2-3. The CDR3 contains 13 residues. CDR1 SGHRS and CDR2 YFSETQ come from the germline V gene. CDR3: CASSLDGTDTQYF.